This passage covers 27 T cell receptor beta chains from one sample sequenced in a study of OX40 agonist ivuxolimab in advanced cancers. Profiling relied on immunoSEQ multiplex PCR, and the TCRdb table lists in-frame clones only, not all of them. The sample has tens of thousands of clones; about 86% are singletons. Sample: CD4+ or CD8+ T cells sorted from blood, taken in a trial of the OX40 agonist ivuxolimab. Every receptor here comes from an adult with an advanced solid tumor such as melanoma, head and neck, liver or kidney cancer.

This chain connects TRBV6-4 to TRBJ2-1; 15 nucleotides align to TRBD2. CDR1 is MRHNA, CDR2 SNTAGT, per germline. V was clipped by 6 bases and J by 7 bases; unmatched bases: 7. The CDR3 spans 16 residues. CDR3 sequence: CASRRTSGGELNEQFF. The CDR3 DNA sequence: TGTGCCAGCAGGAGGACTAGCGGGGGGGAGTTGAATGAGCAGTTCTTC.

This chain uses TRBV7-2 with TRBJ2-3; D unclear. The germline CDR1 and CDR2 sequences are SGHTA and FQGNSA. The germline V and J ends were trimmed by 3 bases and 4 bases, with 14 bases remaining between them. This CDR3 spans 15 amino acids. CDR3 DNA sequence: TGTGCCAGCAGCTTTGCGCGGCAGAGTGCAGATACGCAGTATTTT. It yields the protein CASSFARQSADTQYF.

The genes are TRBV7-9 and TRBJ1-1; TRBD1 aligns across 9 bases. The CDR3 totals 15 residues. The V gene end was trimmed by 1 base and the J gene end by 4 bases; junction bases not matched to a gene: 4. The germline gives CDR1 SEHNR, CDR2 FQNEAQ (reference sequence). In DNA, the CDR3 is TGTGCCAGCAGCTTAGGGGACAGGGTAGGCACTGAAGCTTTCTTT. Translation gives CASSLGDRVGTEAFF. Full variable domain (outside the CDR3, taken from reference TRBV7-9 and TRBJ1-1): DTGVSQNPRHKITKRGQNVTFRCDPISEHNRLYWYRQTLGQGPEFLTYFQNEAQLEKSRLLSDRFSAERPKGSFSTLEIQRTEQGDSAMYLCASSLGDRVGTEAFFGQGTRLTVV.

This chain's CDR3 is CASSLITGLHIMNTGELFF. The CDR3 DNA is TGTGCCAGCAGCTTGATAACTGGGTTACATATAATGAACACCGGGGAGCTGTTTTTT. The chain couples TRBV5-8 to TRBJ2-2, with no clear D. This CDR3 has 19 residues. Deletions cut 1 base from V and 1 base from J, with 20 bases between. Germline V gene lookup returns CDR1 SGHTS and CDR2 YDEGEE. The variable domain in full, completed from reference TRBV5-8 and TRBJ2-2, reads EAGVTQSPTHLIKTRGQQATLRCSPISGHTSVYWYQQALGLGLQFLLWYDEGEERNRGNFPPRFSGRQFPNYSSELNVNALELEDSALYLCASSLITGLHIMNTGELFFGEGSRLTVL.

This chain uses TRBV6-5 with TRBJ2-6; tentatively, D is TRBD2 (6 bases). The germline V and J ends were trimmed by 2 bases and 2 bases, with 10 bases remaining between them. Germline CDR1 is MNHEY and CDR2 is SVGAGI. This CDR3 contains 16 residues. The CDR3 is CASSYGGFPGANVLTF. The DNA for the CDR3 is TGTGCCAGCAGTTACGGGGGGTTCCCTGGGGCCAACGTCCTGACTTTC.

The chain employs TRBV10-2 and TRBJ1-1, with TRBD1 as a possible D gene (5 bases). CDR3 length equals 12 residues. Trimming removed 6 bases at V and 5 bases at J, with 10 bases between. Germline V gives CDR1 WSHSY, CDR2 SAAADI. CDR3 bases: TGCGCCAGCAGGGTAGGGGATACTGAAGCTTTCTTT. It yields the protein CASRVGDTEAFF.

The rearrangement links TRBV5-4 to TRBJ2-3; TRBD2 agrees at 7 bases. V was pared by 4 bases and J by 4 bases, with 9 bases of the junction left unmatched. The CDR3 runs to 15 residues. CDR1 and CDR2 from the germline V gene are SGHNT and YYREEE (reference sequence). The CDR3 loop is CASSGGSGKADTQYF. The CDR3, as DNA: TGTGCCAGCAGCGGGGGGAGCGGGAAGGCAGATACGCAGTATTTT.

This chain connects TRBV5-1 to TRBJ2-5, with D perhaps matching TRBD2 (5 bases). The CDR3 is 15 residues long. The germline V gene encodes CDR1 SGHRS and CDR2 YFSETQ. V lost 0 bases and J lost 2, with 11 bases in between. CDR3 in amino acids: CASSLAVDLQETQYF. In nucleotides, the CDR3 is TGCGCCAGCAGCTTGGCCGTGGACTTACAAGAGACCCAGTACTTC.

The rearrangement uses TRBV7-6 and TRBJ2-7, with TRBD2 identical over 9 bases. The CDR3 runs 16 residues. Unmatched junction bases numbered 11, after V lost 2 bases and J lost 6 bases. The germline CDR1 and CDR2 sequences are SGHVS and FNYEAQ. The CDR3 sequence is CASSLNPSGGFGEQYF. The CDR3 region has the DNA TGTGCCAGCAGCTTAAACCCCAGCGGGGGGTTCGGCGAGCAGTACTTC.

J is TRBJ2-7 and V is TRBV5-1, with 9 bases lining up with TRBD2. V shed 0 bases and J 7 bases; nucleotides not matched to a gene: 11. In germline, CDR1 is SGHRS, CDR2 YFSETQ. The CDR3 has 16 amino acids. This CDR3 reads CASSLAGVAGAGEQYF. In DNA form, the CDR3 reads TGCGCCAGCAGCTTGGCCGGGGTAGCGGGGGCAGGTGAGCAGTACTTC.

The chain joins TRBV19 to TRBJ1-2, with 9 bases fitting TRBD1. The CDR3 length is 16 residues. The germline gives CDR1 LNHDA, CDR2 SQIVND (reference sequence). Losses at the gene ends were 5 bases for V and 6 bases for J; bases not matched to a gene: 13. This CDR3 reads CASSPQARTGGNGYTF. The CDR3 coding sequence is TGTGCCAGTAGTCCCCAAGCCCGAACAGGGGGCAATGGCTACACCTTC. Using reference TRBV19 and TRBJ1-2 for the parts outside the CDR3, the full variable domain is DGGITQSPKYLFRKEGQNVTLSCEQNLNHDAMYWYRQDPGQGLRLIYYSQIVNDFQKGDIAEGYSVSREKKESFPLTVTSAQKNPTAFYLCASSPQARTGGNGYTFGSGTRLTVV.

The chain uses TRBV29-1 and TRBJ1-2; 7 nucleotides line up with TRBD1. The V gene's germline CDR1 is SQVTM and CDR2 ANQGSEA. This CDR3 has 15 residues. V was pared by 4 bases and J by 2 bases, with 10 bases of the junction left unmatched. This chain's CDR3 is CSVGGVGQTNYGYTF. DNA for the CDR3: TGCAGCGTTGGGGGGGTGGGACAGACAAACTATGGCTACACCTTC.

This clone showed up just once. This rearrangement joins TRBV11-2 to TRBJ2-7, with 7 bases fitting TRBD1. With V trimmed by 7 bases and J by 2 bases, 5 bases remained unmatched. CDR1 and CDR2 (germline): SGHAT, FQNNGV. CDR3 length equals 13 residues. The CDR3, as DNA: TGTGCCAGCACCCGGGACAGCGCCTACGAGCAGTACTTC. Protein product: CASTRDSAYEQYF.

The chain carries TRBV19 and TRBJ2-2; D is unclear. V dropped 7 bases and J dropped 7 bases, with 16 bases sitting between them. The germline CDR1 and CDR2 sequences are LNHDA and SQIVND (reference sequence). The CDR3 consists of 14 residues. This chain's CDR3 is CASNGWGSSGELFF. CDR3 bases: TGTGCCAGTAATGGGTGGGGAAGTAGCGGGGAGCTGTTTTTT.

The chain joins TRBV2 to TRBJ1-1, with D unclear. The CDR3 has 13 residues. CDR1 SNHLY and CDR2 FYNNEI come from the germline V gene. V was clipped by 8 bases and J by 5 bases, with 15 bases between them. CDR3: CASQPEAGTEAFF. The CDR3 coding sequence is TGTGCCAGCCAACCTGAGGCTGGGACTGAAGCTTTCTTT.

CDR3 nucleotide sequence: TGTGCCAGTCGGTGGGCGGGAGGTACAGATACGCAGTATTTT. Encoded protein: CASRWAGGTDTQYF. The V gene is TRBV19, the J gene TRBJ2-3; 8 positions agree with TRBD2. The CDR3 has 14 amino acids. Per germline, CDR1 LNHDA and CDR2 SQIVND (reference sequence). J lost 3 bases, V lost 8 bases, and 7 bases had no gene match.

This clone was seen more than once but under ten times. V is TRBV11-3 and J is TRBJ1-2, with 7 bases fitting TRBD1. V was clipped by 4 bases and J by 6 bases; unmatched bases: 23. Germline V gene data show CDR1 as SGHNT and CDR2 as YENEEA. CDR3 size: 19 residues. CDR3 in amino acids: CASSSHDYRGMGLWNGYTF. CDR3 sequence (DNA): TGTGCCAGCAGCTCACACGATTACAGGGGAATGGGGCTTTGGAATGGCTACACCTTC.

The rearrangement joins TRBV6-1 to TRBJ1-3; D perhaps matches TRBD1 (5 bases). Trimming removed 4 bases from V and 0 bases from J, with 13 bases in between. The CDR3 runs to 16 residues. Germline V gene sequence: CDR1 MNHNS, CDR2 SASEGT. CDR3 residues: CASSGWDRSSGNTIYF. CDR3 sequence (DNA): TGTGCCAGCAGTGGGTGGGACCGATCCTCTGGAAACACCATATATTTT.

The rearrangement joins TRBV19 to TRBJ1-2; TRBD1 matches at 8 bases. This CDR3 has 13 residues. CDR1 is LNHDA and CDR2 is SQIVND in the germline V gene (reference sequence). J gave up 4 bases and V 6 bases, and 4 bases lay outside the gene matches. CDR3 amino acids: CASSPDRGYGYTF. The CDR3 DNA reads as TGTGCCAGTAGCCCTGACAGGGGCTATGGCTACACCTTC.

The rearrangement uses TRBV5-6 and TRBJ1-2; TRBD1 agrees at 8 bases. V gave up 1 base and J gave up 7 bases; unmatched junction bases: 6. CDR3 length: 14 amino acids. The germline gives CDR1 SGHDT, CDR2 YYEEEE. Here the CDR3 reads CASSLLGQGSGYTF. In DNA, the CDR3 is TGTGCCAGCAGCTTGCTTGGACAGGGATCTGGCTACACCTTC.

The CDR3 DNA sequence: TGTGCCAGCAGTTACGCCGGACAGGGAGGCTACGAGCAGTACTTC. Amino acids: CASSYAGQGGYEQYF. The V call is TRBV6-5, the J call TRBJ2-7; 8 bases are shared with TRBD1. Germline V gene sequence: CDR1 MNHEY, CDR2 SVGAGI. The CDR3 covers 15 residues. Trimming cost V 2 bases and J 3 bases; bases outside gene matches: 6.

This clone has just one count. The V gene is TRBV9, the J gene TRBJ2-5; TRBD1 might be the D (6 bases). The germline CDR1 and CDR2 sequences are SGDLS and YYNGEE. V was pared by 0 bases and J by 1 base, with 10 bases between. The CDR3 consists of 15 residues. The CDR3 here is CASSVVGQLQETQYF. The CDR3 coding sequence is TGTGCCAGCAGCGTAGTTGGACAGCTCCAAGAGACCCAGTACTTC.

The chain is built from TRBV18 and TRBJ1-1, with 9 bases matching TRBD1. The CDR3 is 16 residues long. Losses at the gene ends were 3 bases for V and 0 bases for J; bases not matched to a gene: 5. CDR1 is KGHSH, CDR2 LQKENI, per germline. The CDR3 spells CASSPGQGGMNTEAFF. Written as DNA, the CDR3 is TGTGCCAGCTCACCGGGACAGGGCGGCATGAACACTGAAGCTTTCTTT. The full variable domain, in which reference TRBV18 and TRBJ1-1 provide the parts outside the CDR3, is NAGVMQNPRHLVRRRGQEARLRCSPMKGHSHVYWYRQLPEEGLKFMVYLQKENIIDESGMPKERFSAEFPKEGPSILRIQQVVRGDSAAYFCASSPGQGGMNTEAFFGQGTRLTVV.

This chain connects TRBV9 to TRBJ1-1; D call uncertain. The CDR3 runs to 14 residues. Trimming removed 0 bases from V and 4 bases from J, with 10 bases in between. Germline CDR1 reads SGDLS; CDR2 reads YYNGEE. The CDR3 spells CASSVAHGSTEAFF. CDR3 nucleotides: TGTGCCAGCAGCGTAGCCCATGGATCCACTGAAGCTTTCTTT.

The chain uses TRBV7-8 and TRBJ1-2; 8 bases map to TRBD1. J was trimmed by 8 bases and V by 7 bases; bases with no gene match: 24. The CDR3 is made up of 18 amino acids. Germline V gene sequence: CDR1 SGHVS, CDR2 FQNEAQ. The CDR3 coding sequence is TGTGCCAGCACGGCGAACCCCGGACAGGGAGGTTTTAAGGGAGGCTACACCTTC. As protein: CASTANPGQGGFKGGYTF.

The chain recombines TRBV5-6 with TRBJ1-2, with 9 bases fitting TRBD1. The trim removed 0 bases at V and 8 bases at J, leaving 11 bases unmatched. Germline V CDR1 and CDR2: SGHDT, YYEEEE. The CDR3 sequence is 16 residues long. CDR3 in amino acids: CASSLAVGTGSLGYTF. The CDR3 bases are TGTGCCAGCAGCTTGGCGGTCGGGACAGGGAGTTTAGGCTACACCTTC.

The chain combines TRBV14 with TRBJ2-2; 14 nucleotides agree with TRBD2. With 5 bases clipped from V and 2 bases from J, the junction kept 10 bases outside the gene matches. The CDR3 has 19 amino acids. The germline V gene encodes CDR1 SGHDN and CDR2 FVKESK. CDR3 loop: CASSYRTGLAGGNTGELFF. The CDR3 DNA reads TGTGCCAGCAGCTATCGAACCGGACTAGCGGGAGGTAACACCGGGGAGCTGTTTTTT.